The present T cell receptor (beta chain) was sequenced within a study of blood T cell repertoires in COVID-19. Overall study context: From T cells, B-cell-depleted T cells, or PBMCs came the material, which was cDNA or gDNA.

This CDR3 region has 16 residues. Looked up from germline, CDR1 is MNHEY and CDR2 is SMNVEV (reference sequence). The germline V and J ends were trimmed by 5 bases and 1 base, with 17 bases remaining between them. In the original processing: Estimated nucleated cell counts came from reference gene primer amplification. Assay used: immunoSEQ multiplex PCR; TCRdb lists only in-frame clones, some missing. That table gives V, J and clone size, and the DNA gave D and trimming. The sample shows roughly 70,000 clones, approximately 91% of them seen only once. Sequencing was performed on peripheral blood. The gene calls are TRBV27 and TRBJ1-2, with D hard to call. The sequence derives from a human donor with active COVID-19. The donor label of this sample is uncertain. The CDR3 region is CASSPRSGEFNYGYTF. As DNA, the CDR3 is TGTGCCAGCAGTCCCCGAAGCGGAGAATTTAACTATGGCTACACCTTC.